This TCR beta chain comes out of a study of T cell responses to AZD1222 COVID-19 vaccine (dated by TCRdb to about 2021). Background on the whole study: AZD1222 recipients given second doses at about 4 weeks or at about 12 weeks were pooled, since spike-specific TCR depth and breadth were not found to differ between the two schedules. Trial participants were enrolled into age subgroups of 18-55, 56-69 and 70-plus years, which contained 148, 28 and 57 TCR-sequenced participants, respectively. A total of approximately 240 trial participants underwent TCR sequencing, of whom some 200 had received two doses of AZD1222 and 26 had received two doses of the MenACWY control vaccine. Results and caveats for the whole study, not just this receptor: A significant rise in spike-specific TCR breadth and depth was observed after two AZD1222 doses relative to day 0 and relative to MenACWY recipients. Because no samples from the day 14 peak response were available, repertoires could be characterized only after the peak T cell response. CD4 TCRs associated with the vaccine covered the entire spike protein, and the dominant responses were in regions 160-218 and 743-854. Participants were mostly white British and included more females than males, and it was suggested by the authors that clonal diversity may have been underestimated. Epitopes outside the regions mutated in the B.1.351 and B.1.1.7 variants were reportedly recognized by nearly half of the unique spike-specific TCRs. The 56-69-year group was small, and its depth increase did not reach significance, likely because of low power. Conclusions about previously exposed vaccinees were limited because only six or seven AZD1222 recipients were SARS-CoV-2 seropositive at baseline.

In the germline V gene, CDR1 corresponds to SGHVS and CDR2 to FNYEAQ. Trimmed from V: 1 base; trimmed from J: 0 bases; junction bases lacking a gene match: 4. Measured from the cysteine to the phenylalanine, the CDR3 is 16 residues long. Just the 48-base CDR3 DNA is kept, in frame starting at base 1. The CDR3 regions of human TCRbeta chains were analyzed by immunosequencing. As for how the authors treated the data: Repertoire TCRs were matched against a reference library of SARS-CoV-2-specific TCRs generated with the MIRA antigen-specificity platform. Breadth was defined as the fraction of unique TCRs that were SARS-CoV-2-associated. Depth was defined as the fraction of total T cells that were SARS-CoV-2-associated. Using the MIRA data, each spike-specific TCR was mapped to the spike region that the TCR reacts to and placed in a CD4 or CD8 class. Log10-transformed breadth and depth values were compared by one-way ANOVA with Sidak's multiple comparisons tests. Held by TCRdb, this immuneACCESS table contains in-frame sequences only and omits some clones. Under half of the omission traces to an unresolved V gene where checked; the cause of the rest is unknown. D and trimming were read from the DNA, whereas the V and J calls and clone size are those reported in that table. The sample table lists 110,000 to 150,000 clones, 85% to 95% of them with a count of one. The ten largest clones add up to about 9.1% of the sample.

To note about this clone: No cognate antigen has been identified for it. No base-level quality is on record; no much larger clone is a single base apart.

The sample's time point label, decoded: baseline before first vaccination. Samples from vaccinated people were obtained from the UK trials COV001 and COV002, which included a single-blind randomized controlled phase 2/3 trial of AZD1222 (ChAdOx1 nCoV-19) in healthy adults. For TCRbeta chain sequencing, PBMC samples from trial participants were taken at day 0 and at day 28 after the second dose. The receptor comes from an adult in good health. This receptor chain uses TRBV7-6 and TRBJ2-5, and TRBD1 matches 8 of the central bases. The sample was peripheral blood, taken on day 0 of AZD1222 vaccination. The DNA sequence is given as TGTGCCAGCAGCTTAGGGGGGACAGGCGACCAAGAGACCCAGTACTTC. It encodes CASSLGGTGDQETQYF.